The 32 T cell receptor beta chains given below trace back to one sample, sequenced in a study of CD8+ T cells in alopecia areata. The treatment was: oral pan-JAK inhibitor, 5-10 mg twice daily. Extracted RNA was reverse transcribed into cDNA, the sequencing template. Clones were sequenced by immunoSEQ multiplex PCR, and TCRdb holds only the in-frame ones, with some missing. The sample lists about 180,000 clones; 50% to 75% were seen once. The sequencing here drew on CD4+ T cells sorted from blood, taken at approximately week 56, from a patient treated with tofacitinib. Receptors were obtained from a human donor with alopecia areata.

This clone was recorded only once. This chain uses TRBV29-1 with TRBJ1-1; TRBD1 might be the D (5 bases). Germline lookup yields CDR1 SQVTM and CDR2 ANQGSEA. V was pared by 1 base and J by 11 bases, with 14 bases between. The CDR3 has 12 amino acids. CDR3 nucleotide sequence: TGCAGCGTTGAAGTTTGGAGGGGAGAGGCTTTCTTT. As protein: CSVEVWRGEAFF.

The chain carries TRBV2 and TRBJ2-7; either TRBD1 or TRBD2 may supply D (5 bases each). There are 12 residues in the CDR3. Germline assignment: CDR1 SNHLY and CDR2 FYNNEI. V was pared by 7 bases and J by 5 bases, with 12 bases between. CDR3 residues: CASTGTRNEQYF. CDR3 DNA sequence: TGTGCCAGCACAGGGACGAGGAACGAGCAGTACTTC.

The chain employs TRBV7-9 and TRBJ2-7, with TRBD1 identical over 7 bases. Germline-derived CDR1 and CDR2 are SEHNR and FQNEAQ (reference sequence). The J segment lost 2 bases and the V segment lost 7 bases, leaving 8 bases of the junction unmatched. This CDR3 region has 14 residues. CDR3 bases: TGTGCCAGCACCACAGGGGAAGGTACCTACGAGCAGTACTTC. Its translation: CASTTGEGTYEQYF.

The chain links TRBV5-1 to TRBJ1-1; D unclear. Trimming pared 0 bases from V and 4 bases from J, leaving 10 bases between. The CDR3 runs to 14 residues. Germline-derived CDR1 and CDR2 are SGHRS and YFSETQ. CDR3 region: CASSLDVGGTEAFF. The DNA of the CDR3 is TGCGCCAGCAGCTTGGATGTGGGCGGCACTGAAGCTTTCTTT.

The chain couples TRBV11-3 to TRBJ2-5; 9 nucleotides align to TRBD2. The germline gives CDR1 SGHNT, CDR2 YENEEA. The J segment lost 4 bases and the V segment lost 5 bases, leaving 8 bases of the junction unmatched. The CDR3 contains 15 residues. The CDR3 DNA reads TGTGCCAGCAGCATCCCGGGACTAGCCAGAGAGACCCAGTACTTC. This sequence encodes CASSIPGLARETQYF.

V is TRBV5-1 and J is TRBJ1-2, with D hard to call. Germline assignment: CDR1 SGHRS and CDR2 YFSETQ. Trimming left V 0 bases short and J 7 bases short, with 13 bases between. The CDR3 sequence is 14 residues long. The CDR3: CASSLVLGSPGYTF. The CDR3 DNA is TGCGCCAGCAGCTTGGTTCTTGGTTCCCCTGGCTACACCTTC.

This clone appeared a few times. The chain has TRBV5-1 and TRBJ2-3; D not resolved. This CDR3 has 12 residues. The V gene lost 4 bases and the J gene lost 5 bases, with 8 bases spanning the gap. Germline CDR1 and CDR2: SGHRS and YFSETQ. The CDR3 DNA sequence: TGCGCCAGCAGCCCGGAGAAAGATACGCAGTATTTT. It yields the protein CASSPEKDTQYF.

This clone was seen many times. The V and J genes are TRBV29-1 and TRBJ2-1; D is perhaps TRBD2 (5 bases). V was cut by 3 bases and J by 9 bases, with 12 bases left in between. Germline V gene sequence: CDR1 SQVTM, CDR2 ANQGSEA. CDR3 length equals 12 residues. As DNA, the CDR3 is TGCAGCGTTGATCGGGGTCGCGGTGAGCAGTTCTTC. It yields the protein CSVDRGRGEQFF.

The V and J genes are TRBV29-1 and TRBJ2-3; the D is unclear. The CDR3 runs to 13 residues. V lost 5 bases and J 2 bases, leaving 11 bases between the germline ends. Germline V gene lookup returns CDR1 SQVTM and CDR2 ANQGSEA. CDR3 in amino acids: CSVYLTYTDTQYF. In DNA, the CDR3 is TGCAGCGTTTACCTTACATACACAGATACGCAGTATTTT.

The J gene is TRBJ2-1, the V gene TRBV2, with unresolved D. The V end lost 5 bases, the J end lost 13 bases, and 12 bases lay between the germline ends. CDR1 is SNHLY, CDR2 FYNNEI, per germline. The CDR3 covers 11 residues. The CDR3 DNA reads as TGTGCCAGCAGTCCCGTGGAACTTCAGTTCTTC. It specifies CASSPVELQFF.

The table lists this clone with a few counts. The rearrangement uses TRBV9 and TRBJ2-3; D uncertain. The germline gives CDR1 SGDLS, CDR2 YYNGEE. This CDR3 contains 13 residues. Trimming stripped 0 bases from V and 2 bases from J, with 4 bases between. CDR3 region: CASSVGPTDTQYF. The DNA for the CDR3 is TGTGCCAGCAGCGTAGGCCCCACAGATACGCAGTATTTT.

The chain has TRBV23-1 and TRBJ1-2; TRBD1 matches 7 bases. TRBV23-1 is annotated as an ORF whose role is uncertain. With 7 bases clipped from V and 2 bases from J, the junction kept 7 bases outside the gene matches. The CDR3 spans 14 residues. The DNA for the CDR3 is TGCGCCAGCACCGCCGACAGGGTGAACTATGGCTACACCTTC. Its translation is CASTADRVNYGYTF.

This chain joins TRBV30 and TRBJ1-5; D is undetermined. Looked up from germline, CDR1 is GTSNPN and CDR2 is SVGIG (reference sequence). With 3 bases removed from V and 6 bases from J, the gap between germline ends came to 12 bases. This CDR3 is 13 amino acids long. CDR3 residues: CAWRMEPGQPQHF. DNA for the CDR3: TGTGCCTGGAGAATGGAGCCCGGTCAGCCCCAGCATTTT.

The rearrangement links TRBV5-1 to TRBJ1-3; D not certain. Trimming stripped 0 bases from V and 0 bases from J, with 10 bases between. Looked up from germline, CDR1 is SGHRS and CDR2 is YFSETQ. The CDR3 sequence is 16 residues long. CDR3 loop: CASSLGTHSSGNTIYF. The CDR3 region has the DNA TGCGCCAGCAGCTTGGGGACCCACAGCTCTGGAAACACCATATATTTT.

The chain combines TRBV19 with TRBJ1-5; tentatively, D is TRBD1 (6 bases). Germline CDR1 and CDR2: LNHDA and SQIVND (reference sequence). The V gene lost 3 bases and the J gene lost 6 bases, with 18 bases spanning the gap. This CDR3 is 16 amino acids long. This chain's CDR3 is CASSIRRGQMGQPQHF. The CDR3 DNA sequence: TGTGCCAGTAGTATTCGGCGGGGGCAGATGGGTCAGCCCCAGCATTTT.

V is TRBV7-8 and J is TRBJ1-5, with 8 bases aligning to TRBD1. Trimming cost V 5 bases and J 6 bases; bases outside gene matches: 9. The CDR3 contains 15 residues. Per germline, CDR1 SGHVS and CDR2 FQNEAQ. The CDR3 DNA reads TGTGCCAGCAGCACGGACAGGGTGCAGGGTCAGCCCCAGCATTTT. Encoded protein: CASSTDRVQGQPQHF.

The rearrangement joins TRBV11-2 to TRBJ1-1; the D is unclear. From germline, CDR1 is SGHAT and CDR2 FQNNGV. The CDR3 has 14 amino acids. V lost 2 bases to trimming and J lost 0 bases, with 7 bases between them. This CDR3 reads CASSLKVLNTEAFF. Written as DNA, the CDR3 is TGTGCCAGCAGCTTAAAGGTCTTGAACACTGAAGCTTTCTTT.

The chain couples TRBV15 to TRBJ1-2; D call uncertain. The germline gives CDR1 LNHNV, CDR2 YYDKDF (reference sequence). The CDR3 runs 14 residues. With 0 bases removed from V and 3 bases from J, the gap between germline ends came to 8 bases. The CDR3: CATSRDVSDYGYTF. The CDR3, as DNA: TGTGCCACCAGCAGAGATGTATCAGACTATGGCTACACCTTC.

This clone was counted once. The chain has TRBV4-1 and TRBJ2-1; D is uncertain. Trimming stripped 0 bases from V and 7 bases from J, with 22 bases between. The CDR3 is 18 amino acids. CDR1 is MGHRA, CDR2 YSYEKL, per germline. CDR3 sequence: CASSQDKWPPLPVNEQFF. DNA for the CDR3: TGCGCCAGCAGCCAAGATAAGTGGCCCCCACTTCCAGTGAATGAGCAGTTCTTC.

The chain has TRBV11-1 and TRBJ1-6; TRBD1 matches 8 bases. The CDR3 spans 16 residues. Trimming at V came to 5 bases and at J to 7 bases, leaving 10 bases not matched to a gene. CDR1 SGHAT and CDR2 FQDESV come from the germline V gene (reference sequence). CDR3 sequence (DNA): TGTGCCAGCAGCAGGACAGGGAGATTGTGGAATTCACCCCTCCACTTT. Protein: CASSRTGRLWNSPLHF.

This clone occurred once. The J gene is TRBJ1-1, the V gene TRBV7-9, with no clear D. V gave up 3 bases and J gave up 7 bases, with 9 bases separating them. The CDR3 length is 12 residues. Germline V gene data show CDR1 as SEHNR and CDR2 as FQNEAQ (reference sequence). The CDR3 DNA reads TGTGCCAGCAGCTTCAGCGGCAGTGAAGCTTTCTTT. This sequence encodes CASSFSGSEAFF.

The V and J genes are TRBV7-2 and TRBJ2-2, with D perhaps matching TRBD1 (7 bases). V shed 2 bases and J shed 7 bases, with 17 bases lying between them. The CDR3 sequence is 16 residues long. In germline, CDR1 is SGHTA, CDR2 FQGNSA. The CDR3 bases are TGTGCCAGCAGCTTAACGACCCCAGGGGGGATCGGGGAGCTGTTTTTT. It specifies CASSLTTPGGIGELFF.

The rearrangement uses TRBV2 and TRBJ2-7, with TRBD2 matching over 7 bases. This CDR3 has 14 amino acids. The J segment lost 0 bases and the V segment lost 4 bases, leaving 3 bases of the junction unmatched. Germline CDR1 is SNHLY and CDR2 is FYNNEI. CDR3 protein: CASSGGLNSYEQYF. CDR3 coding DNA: TGTGCCAGCAGTGGGGGACTAAACTCCTACGAGCAGTACTTC.

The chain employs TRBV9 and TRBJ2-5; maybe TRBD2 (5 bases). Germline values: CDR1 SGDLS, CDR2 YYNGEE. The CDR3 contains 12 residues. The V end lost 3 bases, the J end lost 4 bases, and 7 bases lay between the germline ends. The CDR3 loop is CASSAEGETQYF. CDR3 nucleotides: TGTGCCAGCAGCGCCGAGGGAGAGACCCAGTACTTC.

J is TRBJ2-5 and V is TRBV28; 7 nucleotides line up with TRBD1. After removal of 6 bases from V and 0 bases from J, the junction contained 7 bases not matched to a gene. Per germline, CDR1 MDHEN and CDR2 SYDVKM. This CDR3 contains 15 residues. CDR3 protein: CASRTPTGHQETQYF. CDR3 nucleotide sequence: TGTGCCAGCAGGACCCCGACAGGGCACCAAGAGACCCAGTACTTC.

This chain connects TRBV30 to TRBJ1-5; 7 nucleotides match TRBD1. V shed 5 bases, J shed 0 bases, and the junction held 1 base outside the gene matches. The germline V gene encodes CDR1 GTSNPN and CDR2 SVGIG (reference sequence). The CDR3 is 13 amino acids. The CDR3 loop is CAWAGGSNQPQHF. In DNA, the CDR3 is TGTGCCTGGGCAGGGGGTAGCAATCAGCCCCAGCATTTT.

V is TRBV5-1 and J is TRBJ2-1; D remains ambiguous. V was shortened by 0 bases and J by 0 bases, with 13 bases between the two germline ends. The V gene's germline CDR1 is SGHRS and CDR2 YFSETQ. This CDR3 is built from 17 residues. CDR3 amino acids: CASSLAPTPVSYNEQFF. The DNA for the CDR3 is TGCGCCAGCAGCTTGGCCCCAACACCTGTCTCCTACAATGAGCAGTTCTTC. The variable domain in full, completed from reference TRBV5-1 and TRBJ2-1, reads KAGVTQTPRYLIKTRGQQVTLSCSPISGHRSVSWYQQTPGQGLQFLFEYFSETQRNKGNFPGRFSGRQFSNSRSEMNVSTLELGDSALYLCASSLAPTPVSYNEQFFGPGTRLTVL.

The CDR3 nucleotides are TGCGCCAGCAGCCCATCCGGGACAGGGAACCAAGAGACCCAGTACTTC. Translating it yields CASSPSGTGNQETQYF. This chain connects TRBV5-1 to TRBJ2-5, with 9 bases that match TRBD1. J was trimmed by 0 bases and V by 4 bases; bases with no gene match: 7. The CDR3 has 16 amino acids. Germline V lookup: CDR1 SGHRS, CDR2 YFSETQ.

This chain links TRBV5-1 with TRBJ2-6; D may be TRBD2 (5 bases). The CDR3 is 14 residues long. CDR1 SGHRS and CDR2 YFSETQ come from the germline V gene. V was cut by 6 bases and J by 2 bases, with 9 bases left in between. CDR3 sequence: CASIPGAGANVLTF. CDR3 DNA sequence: TGCGCCAGCATTCCCGGGGCTGGGGCCAACGTCCTGACTTTC.

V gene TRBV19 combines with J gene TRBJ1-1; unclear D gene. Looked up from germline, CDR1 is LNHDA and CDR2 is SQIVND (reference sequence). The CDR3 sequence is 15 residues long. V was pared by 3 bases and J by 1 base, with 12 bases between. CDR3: CASSINTAGNTEAFF. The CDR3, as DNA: TGTGCCAGTAGTATTAATACCGCGGGGAACACTGAAGCTTTCTTT.

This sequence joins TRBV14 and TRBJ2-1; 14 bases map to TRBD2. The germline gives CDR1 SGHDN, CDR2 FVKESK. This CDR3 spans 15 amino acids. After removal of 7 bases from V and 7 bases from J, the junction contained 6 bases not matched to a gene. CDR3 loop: CASKTSGGAENEQFF. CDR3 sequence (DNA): TGTGCCAGCAAGACTAGCGGGGGGGCCGAGAATGAGCAGTTCTTC.

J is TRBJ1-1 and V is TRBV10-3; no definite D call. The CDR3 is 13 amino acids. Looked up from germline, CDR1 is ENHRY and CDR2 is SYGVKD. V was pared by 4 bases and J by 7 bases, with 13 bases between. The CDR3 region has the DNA TGTGCCATCAGTGGAACTCCTGAGGGTGAAGCTTTCTTT. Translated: CAISGTPEGEAFF.